These 15 T cell receptor beta chains came from one sample sequenced in a study of Ad26.COV2.S vaccination and SARS-CoV-2 variants. The treatment here: roughly 20 received Ad26.COV2.S at low or high dose, single or two shots; 5 received placebo; per-sample allocation not given. Sampling occurred on day 63 after the first vaccine or placebo injection. TCRdb's copy holds only in-frame clones and misses some; the assay was immunoSEQ multiplex PCR. The table lists fewer than 500,000 clones, 80% to 95% of them singletons. Sequencing used peripheral blood, obtained in a trial of Ad26.COV2.S vaccine versus placebo. The receptors were gathered from a person aged 18-65 years who received the Ad26.COV2.S COVID-19 vaccine or a placebo.

The sample holds one count of this clone. This chain links TRBV11-2 with TRBJ2-7; no firm D call. The V end was cut by 8 bases, the J end by 2 bases, with 16 bases between. Germline-derived CDR1 and CDR2 are SGHAT and FQNNGV. This CDR3 is 14 amino acids long. The CDR3 loop is CASLGSKRTYEQYF. CDR3 sequence (DNA): TGTGCCAGCCTCGGCAGTAAAAGGACCTACGAGCAGTACTTC.

The rearrangement links TRBV11-2 to TRBJ2-3; 7 bases are shared with TRBD2. Trimming at V came to 3 bases and at J to 3 bases, leaving 9 bases not matched to a gene. Germline CDR1 and CDR2: SGHAT and FQNNGV. The CDR3 extends over 16 amino acids. In nucleotides, the CDR3 is TGTGCCAGCAGCTTTACGTCCAGCGGGAAGACAGATACGCAGTATTTT. Translating gives CASSFTSSGKTDTQYF.

The DNA of the CDR3 is TGTGCCAGCAGCCGGGGGACAGCCCAAGAGACCCAGTACTTC. This gives the protein CASSRGTAQETQYF. The genes are TRBV13 and TRBJ2-5; D is perhaps TRBD1 (7 bases). This CDR3 is built from 14 residues. From germline, CDR1 is PRHDT and CDR2 FYEKMQ (reference sequence). Trimming shortened V by 5 bases and J by 1 base, and 11 bases separated the two germline ends.

This clone appeared once. The chain is built from TRBV30 and TRBJ1-5; 8 bases match TRBD1. Germline V lookup: CDR1 GTSNPN, CDR2 SVGIG (reference sequence). There are 17 residues in the CDR3. The junction had 11 bases not matched to a gene; V was cut back by 4 bases and J by 0 bases. CDR3 region: CAWTDRGTAFSNQPQHF. CDR3 DNA: TGTGCCTGGACCGACAGGGGCACCGCCTTTAGCAATCAGCCCCAGCATTTT.

This sequence joins TRBV12-3 or TRBV12-4 and TRBJ2-5, with 7 bases matching TRBD2. V trimming: 6 bases; J trimming: 5 bases; junction bases outside the gene matches: 6. This CDR3 is 13 amino acids long. CDR3 coding DNA: TGTGCCAGCAGACGGAATAGCGGGGAGACCCAGTACTTC. Amino acids: CASRRNSGETQYF.

CDR3 bases: TGTGCCAGCTCACCAGGGTTCGATCAGCCCCAGCATTTT. Protein product: CASSPGFDQPQHF. The J gene is TRBJ1-5, the V gene TRBV18; no definite D call. Trimming stripped 2 bases from V and 5 bases from J, with 7 bases between. Germline CDR1 and CDR2: KGHSH and LQKENI. This CDR3 has 13 amino acids.

CDR3 DNA: TGTGCCAGCAACACGGAGACTAGCGGCACGCAAGAGACCCAGTACTTC. It is translated as CASNTETSGTQETQYF. V gene TRBV3-1 (or the pseudogene TRBV3-2) combines with J gene TRBJ2-5; 9 nucleotides align to TRBD2. The CDR3 totals 16 residues. Per germline, CDR1 LGHDT and CDR2 YNNKEL (reference sequence). Trimming cost V 7 bases and J 2 bases; bases outside gene matches: 11.

The chain couples TRBV4-1 to TRBJ2-3, with D possibly matching TRBD2 (6 bases). The V end was cut by 3 bases, the J end by 2 bases, with 12 bases between. Germline assignment: CDR1 MGHRA and CDR2 YSYEKL. The CDR3 loop spans 15 amino acids. CDR3 loop: CASSHIAELTDTQYF. The CDR3 bases are TGCGCCAGCAGCCACATAGCGGAGCTCACAGATACGCAGTATTTT.

This chain connects TRBV19 to TRBJ2-3, with 15 nucleotides matching TRBD2. Germline V gives CDR1 LNHDA, CDR2 SQIVND (reference sequence). CDR3 length: 19 amino acids. V lost 5 bases, J lost 2 bases, and 11 bases stayed unmatched. Here the CDR3 reads CASSGPRGTSGRNTDTQYF. The CDR3 DNA reads TGTGCCAGTAGTGGCCCGCGCGGGACTAGCGGGAGGAACACAGATACGCAGTATTTT.

The rearrangement links TRBV27 to TRBJ1-5; D is perhaps TRBD1 (6 bases). V was clipped by 6 bases and J by 0 bases, with 12 bases between them. This CDR3 is built from 15 residues. Germline lookup yields CDR1 MNHEY and CDR2 SMNVEV (reference sequence). Here the CDR3 reads CASSGTPYSNQPQHF. In DNA, the CDR3 is TGTGCCAGCAGCGGGACACCTTATAGCAATCAGCCCCAGCATTTT.

The rearrangement links TRBV7-5 to TRBJ2-3; the table gives TRBD2 as D, unverified against the DNA. TRBV7-5 is a documented pseudogene. The CDR3 runs 16 residues. As DNA, the CDR3 is TGTGCCAGAAGCCAACTACTAGCGGGAGTTGGAGATACGCAGTATTTT. It encodes CARSQLLAGVGDTQYF.

This clone occurred once. This chain uses TRBV28 with TRBJ2-7; tentatively, D is TRBD2 (6 bases). CDR1 is MDHEN and CDR2 is SYDVKM in the germline V gene. This CDR3 contains 14 residues. The V gene lost 5 bases and the J gene lost 6 bases, with 17 bases spanning the gap. This CDR3 reads CASSVDYSGREQYF. The CDR3 nucleotides are TGTGCCAGCAGTGTGGACTACTCCGGTCGCGAGCAGTACTTC. The variable domain in full, with the rest retrieved from reference TRBV28 and TRBJ2-7, is DVKVTQSSRYLVKRTGEKVFLECVQDMDHENMFWYRQDPGLGLRLIYFSYDVKMKEKGDIPEGYSVSREKKERFSLILESASTNQTSMYLCASSVDYSGREQYFGPGTRLTVT.

The chain uses TRBV6-5 and TRBJ1-2; 9 nucleotides align to TRBD1. The CDR3 is made up of 15 amino acids. Germline V lookup: CDR1 MNHEY, CDR2 SVGAGI. The ends lost 2 bases at V and 9 bases at J; junction bases unmatched: 10. CDR3 sequence reads: CASSYAGQGSFSYTF. The CDR3 DNA reads as TGTGCCAGCAGTTACGCCGGACAGGGGAGTTTTAGCTACACCTTC.

The chain recombines TRBV4-1 with TRBJ1-5; 7 positions agree with TRBD1. Germline values: CDR1 MGHRA, CDR2 YSYEKL. The V segment lost 4 bases and the J segment 2 bases; nucleotides outside the gene matches: 2. The CDR3 has 14 residues. The CDR3 spells CASSRGQGNQPQHF. In DNA form, the CDR3 reads TGCGCCAGCAGCCGAGGACAGGGCAATCAGCCCCAGCATTTT.

This clone has just a few counts. The chain joins TRBV20-1 to TRBJ2-7; perhaps D is TRBD1 or TRBD2 (5 bases each). Germline values: CDR1 DFQATT, CDR2 SNEGSKA (reference sequence). This CDR3 is 13 amino acids long. Trimming cost V 3 bases and J 0 bases, with 9 bases left between them. This CDR3 is CSASGGDSYEQYF. In DNA form, the CDR3 reads TGCAGTGCTAGTGGGGGAGACTCCTACGAGCAGTACTTC.